Below are 23 T cell receptor beta chains sequenced from a single sample in a study of a mutant IDH1 vaccine in newly diagnosed glioma. Generated by immunoSEQ multiplex PCR, the TCRdb table keeps only in-frame clones and is missing some. The sample records around 60,000 clones, approximately 84% being singletons. Described time point: week 11, during vaccination. All doses held 300 ug of mutant IDH1 20-mer peptide, with topical imiquimod. No antigen has been assigned to these receptors. Sequenced here: PBMCs, sampled from a glioma patient whose treatment included an IDH1 peptide vaccine. The receptors derive from a woman between 45 and 60 years old with glioma.

V is TRBV30 and J is TRBJ1-4; TRBD1 aligns across 7 bases. The CDR3 consists of 14 residues. The trim removed 5 bases at V and 7 bases at J, leaving 10 bases unmatched. Germline lookup yields CDR1 GTSNPN and CDR2 SVGIG (reference sequence). CDR3 coding DNA: TGTGCCTGGGAAAGACAGGGACGGGGTGAAAAACTGTTTTTT. As protein: CAWERQGRGEKLFF.

The chain links TRBV28 to TRBJ1-1, with D possibly matching TRBD1 (6 bases). Trimming cost V 11 bases and J 5 bases, with 15 bases left between them. Germline CDR1 reads MDHEN; CDR2 reads SYDVKM. The CDR3 loop spans 12 amino acids. CDR3 loop: CAARIDRTEAFF. The CDR3 DNA sequence: TGTGCCGCACGAATCGACAGGACTGAAGCTTTCTTT.

The gene calls are TRBV23-1 and TRBJ2-4, with unresolved D. TRBV23-1 is an ORF for which the function is uncertain. The CDR3 contains 19 residues. Trimming removed 6 bases from V and 0 bases from J, with 24 bases in between. The CDR3 DNA reads as TGCGCCAGCAGACTTCCTCGTACGCACACACCACCAGCCAAAAACATTCAGTACTTC. Its protein is CASRLPRTHTPPAKNIQYF.

This clone was detected many times. The chain has TRBV29-1 and TRBJ1-1; 8 positions agree with TRBD1. The CDR3 is 13 amino acids. Trimming took 7 bases from V and 2 from J; bases not matched to a gene: 6. CDR1 and CDR2 from the germline V gene are SQVTM and ANQGSEA. The CDR3 DNA is TGCAGCGGGAGGACAGGGACCAACACTGAAGCTTTCTTT. Amino acids: CSGRTGTNTEAFF.

The rearrangement joins TRBV9 to TRBJ2-2; D call uncertain. Deletions cut 0 bases from V and 5 bases from J, with 5 bases between. CDR1 is SGDLS and CDR2 is YYNGEE in the germline V gene. There are 13 residues in the CDR3. The CDR3, as DNA: TGTGCCAGCAGCGTAGTTAAGACCGGGGAGCTGTTTTTT. It yields the protein CASSVVKTGELFF. Supplemented by reference TRBV9 and TRBJ2-2, the full variable domain reads DSGVTQTPKHLITATGQRVTLRCSPRSGDLSVYWYQQSLDQGLQFLIQYYNGEERAKGNILERFSAQQFPDLHSELNLSSLELGDSALYFCASSVVKTGELFFGEGSRLTVL.

The rearrangement joins TRBV5-1 to TRBJ1-6, with a possible D match to TRBD1 (5 bases). CDR3 length: 17 amino acids. The V end was cut by 2 bases, the J end by 0 bases, with 12 bases between. Per germline, CDR1 SGHRS and CDR2 YFSETQ. The CDR3 region is CASSFVGGTSYNSPLHF. CDR3 DNA sequence: TGCGCCAGCAGCTTTGTGGGGGGAACCTCCTATAATTCACCCCTCCACTTT. The complete variable domain, with remaining parts taken from reference TRBV5-1 and TRBJ1-6, reads KAGVTQTPRYLIKTRGQQVTLSCSPISGHRSVSWYQQTPGQGLQFLFEYFSETQRNKGNFPGRFSGRQFSNSRSEMNVSTLELGDSALYLCASSFVGGTSYNSPLHFGNGTRLTVT.

The rearrangement uses TRBV19 and TRBJ2-7; a possible D gene is TRBD1 (6 bases). The CDR3 is 14 amino acids. V lost 3 bases, J lost 4 bases, and 13 bases lay in between. Germline CDR1 is LNHDA and CDR2 is SQIVND (reference sequence). The chain's CDR3 is CASSMSTGRYEQYF. The CDR3 DNA is TGTGCCAGTAGTATGTCGACAGGTCGGTACGAGCAGTACTTC.

This clone was detected only a few times. The rearrangement links TRBV23-1 to TRBJ1-5, with D possibly TRBD1 on 5 matching bases. TRBV23-1 is labeled an ORF, and its function is uncertain. V was clipped by 3 bases and J by 4 bases, with 22 bases between them. CDR3 length equals 18 residues. The CDR3 region is CASSHPLRGPTGNQPQHF. CDR3 sequence (DNA): TGCGCCAGCAGTCATCCCCTAAGGGGACCCACTGGGAATCAGCCCCAGCATTTT.

J is TRBJ2-7 and V is TRBV5-1; no definite D call. CDR3 length: 11 residues. The ends were cut back, 4 bases at V and 5 bases at J, with 7 bases in the middle. The germline V gene encodes CDR1 SGHRS and CDR2 YFSETQ. CDR3 sequence reads: CASSQRNEQYF. Here the CDR3 DNA reads TGCGCCAGCAGCCAGAGGAACGAGCAGTACTTC.

This chain connects TRBV5-8 to TRBJ1-5, with 7 bases aligning to TRBD1. The germline V gene encodes CDR1 SGHTS and CDR2 YDEGEE. The CDR3 totals 15 residues. V was pared by 2 bases and J by 7 bases, with 9 bases of the junction left unmatched. The CDR3 DNA follows: TGTGCCAGCAGCTTCCGGGACAGAGGTCACCAGCCCCAGCATTTT. Protein sequence: CASSFRDRGHQPQHF.

The chain recombines TRBV6-4 with TRBJ1-2, with D tentatively TRBD1 (5 bases). The CDR3 covers 13 residues. The V gene's germline CDR1 is MRHNA and CDR2 SNTAGT. The V gene lost 4 bases and the J gene lost 8 bases, with 14 bases spanning the gap. The CDR3 coding sequence is TGTGCCAGCAGTGTAAGTCCCGGGGACGGCTACACCTTC. It is translated as CASSVSPGDGYTF.

J is TRBJ1-1 and V is TRBV18; 7 bases map to TRBD1. This CDR3 comprises 18 residues. J gave up 0 bases and V 2 bases, and 12 bases lay outside the gene matches. Germline CDR1 is KGHSH and CDR2 is LQKENI. CDR3 loop: CASSPWRQGDNMNTEAFF. The CDR3 DNA reads as TGTGCCAGCTCACCATGGCGGCAGGGGGACAACATGAACACTGAAGCTTTCTTT.

The chain is built from TRBV5-1 and TRBJ2-1, with D possibly called TRBD1 or TRBD2 (5 bases each). V was cut by 4 bases and J by 4 bases, with 18 bases left in between. The CDR3 runs to 16 residues. The germline V gene has CDR1 SGHRS and CDR2 YFSETQ. The CDR3 loop is CASSPLGDPPYNEQFF. In DNA, the CDR3 is TGCGCCAGCAGCCCCCTCGGGGACCCGCCGTACAATGAGCAGTTCTTC.

The chain links TRBV5-4 to TRBJ2-5; D not resolved. V was pared by 1 base and J by 0 bases, with 4 bases between. This CDR3 region has 13 residues. Looked up from germline, CDR1 is SGHNT and CDR2 is YYREEE (reference sequence). The CDR3 coding sequence is TGTGCCAGCAGCTTGACTGACCAAGAGACCCAGTACTTC. This codes for CASSLTDQETQYF.

This sequence joins TRBV18 and TRBJ2-7; D might be TRBD1 or TRBD2, each matching 5 bases. Trimming pared 4 bases from V and 4 bases from J, leaving 14 bases between. CDR3 size: 14 residues. Looked up from germline, CDR1 is KGHSH and CDR2 is LQKENI. The CDR3 DNA follows: TGTGCCAGCTCACAAAACCAGGGAGATTACGAGCAGTACTTC. Translating gives CASSQNQGDYEQYF. Supplemented by reference TRBV18 and TRBJ2-7, the full variable domain reads NAGVMQNPRHLVRRRGQEARLRCSPMKGHSHVYWYRQLPEEGLKFMVYLQKENIIDESGMPKERFSAEFPKEGPSILRIQQVVRGDSAAYFCASSQNQGDYEQYFGPGTRLTVT.

V usage is TRBV27 and J usage is TRBJ1-5; no firm D call. V lost 4 bases and J lost 4, with 8 bases in between. The CDR3 runs 13 residues. Germline V CDR1 and CDR2: MNHEY, SMNVEV (reference sequence). The CDR3 DNA follows: TGTGCCAGCAGTTATGGTGTAAATCAGCCCCAGCATTTT. Its protein is CASSYGVNQPQHF.

In the case of this clone: One end of the junction does not line up with germline, which may come from a read error. This chain links TRBV5-6 with TRBJ2-1, with a possible D match to TRBD2 (5 bases). This CDR3 has 18 amino acids. Per the germline V gene, CDR1 is SGHDT and CDR2 is YYEEEE. The CDR3 nucleotides are TGTGCCAGCAGTTTGGGAGCAGCTAACTCTTTCTCCTACAATGAGCAGTTCTTC. Its translation is CASSLGAANSFSYNEQFF.

The chain has TRBV7-9 and TRBJ1-2; D is unresolved. The ends were cut back, 1 base at V and 0 bases at J, with 9 bases in the middle. The CDR3 runs to 15 residues. Germline V gene sequence: CDR1 SEHNR, CDR2 FQNEAQ (reference sequence). CDR3: CASSLGSVANYGYTF. The CDR3 nucleotides read TGTGCCAGCAGCTTAGGGTCAGTTGCTAACTATGGCTACACCTTC.

The rearrangement uses TRBV5-1 and TRBJ1-2; D gene unclear. Deletions cut 3 bases from V and 1 base from J, with 7 bases between. The CDR3 extends over 13 amino acids. Germline V gene lookup returns CDR1 SGHRS and CDR2 YFSETQ. CDR3 region: CASSSDGNYGYTF. In DNA form, the CDR3 reads TGCGCCAGCAGCTCGGACGGTAACTATGGCTACACCTTC.

The table lists this clone with a count of one. The CDR3 is CASGKTDNTGELFF. Here the CDR3 DNA reads TGTGCCAGCGGTAAGACAGATAACACCGGGGAGCTGTTTTTT. The rearrangement uses TRBV2 and TRBJ2-2; a possible D gene is TRBD1 (5 bases). CDR1 SNHLY and CDR2 FYNNEI come from the germline V gene. This CDR3 region has 14 residues. Trimming removed 8 bases at V and 2 bases at J, with 12 bases between.

The chain carries TRBV6-6 and TRBJ1-1; 7 bases fit TRBD1. The V segment lost 3 bases and the J segment 11 bases; nucleotides outside the gene matches: 15. The CDR3 extends over 15 amino acids. From germline, CDR1 is MNHNY and CDR2 SVGAGI (reference sequence). CDR3 sequence: CASSYLGQVGIVAFF. The CDR3 nucleotides are TGTGCCAGCAGTTATCTAGGACAGGTTGGAATCGTGGCTTTCTTT.

The V call is TRBV27, the J call TRBJ1-5, with no clear D. The CDR3 has 14 amino acids. V gave up 3 bases and J gave up 8 bases, with 14 bases separating them. Germline CDR1 is MNHEY and CDR2 is SMNVEV (reference sequence). CDR3: CASSFSGSFEPQHF. The CDR3 DNA reads as TGTGCCAGCAGTTTTTCGGGGAGTTTTGAGCCCCAGCATTTT.

The chain combines TRBV7-8 with TRBJ1-5; TRBD1 might be the D (6 bases). The ends were cut back, 7 bases at V and 2 bases at J, with 24 bases in the middle. The length of the CDR3 is 18 residues. Germline CDR1 SGHVS, CDR2 FQNEAQ. The CDR3 region is CASTQDTRTVGGNQPQHF. CDR3 coding DNA: TGTGCCAGCACCCAGGACACCCGGACAGTGGGTGGCAATCAGCCCCAGCATTTT.